These 18 T cell receptor beta chains were all obtained from the same sample, sequenced in a study of blood T cell repertoires in COVID-19. TCRdb keeps only in-frame clones here, not all; method: immunoSEQ multiplex PCR. The table has about 46,000 clones, about 90% seen once. Source material: peripheral blood. The receptor source for this set is a man in his fifties with acute or convalescent COVID-19.

The chain joins TRBV19 to TRBJ2-2; D not resolved. Trimming took 5 bases from V and 6 from J, leaving 10 bases between them. The CDR3 covers 13 residues. The germline gives CDR1 LNHDA, CDR2 SQIVND (reference sequence). CDR3 amino acids: CASSLTNPGELFF. CDR3 sequence (DNA): TGTGCCAGTAGTTTGACAAATCCCGGGGAGCTGTTTTTT.

The rearrangement joins TRBV19 to TRBJ2-7, with 8 bases that match TRBD1. Germline-derived CDR1 and CDR2 are LNHDA and SQIVND (reference sequence). V was clipped by 6 bases and J by 6 bases; unmatched bases: 13. This CDR3 is built from 15 residues. The CDR3 is CASSERGGQGSEQYF. CDR3 coding DNA: TGTGCCAGTAGCGAACGGGGAGGACAGGGAAGCGAGCAGTACTTC.

V and J are TRBV19 and TRBJ2-5; a possible D gene is TRBD1 (6 bases). The germline V and J ends were trimmed by 3 bases and 1 base, with 12 bases remaining between them. This CDR3 has 15 residues. Germline V gene lookup returns CDR1 LNHDA and CDR2 SQIVND (reference sequence). The CDR3 nucleotides are TGTGCCAGTAGTATTTTGGGGACACCCCAAGAGACCCAGTACTTC. Translating it yields CASSILGTPQETQYF.

V gene TRBV5-1 combines with J gene TRBJ1-4; D possibly corresponds to TRBD1 (5 bases). With 0 bases removed from V and 8 bases from J, the gap between germline ends came to 11 bases. This CDR3 has 14 amino acids. Germline CDR1 reads SGHRS; CDR2 reads YFSETQ. The CDR3 sequence is CASSLGQGREKLFF. The CDR3 DNA reads as TGCGCCAGCAGCTTGGGGCAGGGAAGGGAAAAACTGTTTTTT.

The chain links TRBV24-1 to TRBJ2-1; 11 bases map to TRBD1. The junction had 8 bases not matched to a gene; V was cut back by 5 bases and J by 6 bases. The length of the CDR3 is 16 residues. Germline CDR1 KGHDR, CDR2 SFDVKD. Here the CDR3 DNA reads TGTGCCACCAGTGGGGGGACAGGGGGAAAGAGCAATGAGCAGTTCTTC. Protein: CATSGGTGGKSNEQFF.

The chain carries TRBV5-8 and TRBJ1-1; a weak D match, TRBD1 (5 bases). Germline assignment: CDR1 SGHTS and CDR2 YDEGEE. This CDR3 has 17 residues. V shed 0 bases and J shed 4 bases, with 19 bases lying between them. DNA of the CDR3: TGTGCCAGCAGCTTGGACAGTTTCGGGGGTAGGAGCACTGAAGCTTTCTTT. Amino acid sequence: CASSLDSFGGRSTEAFF. Complete variable domain (other parts from reference TRBV5-8 and TRBJ1-1): EAGVTQSPTHLIKTRGQQATLRCSPISGHTSVYWYQQALGLGLQFLLWYDEGEERNRGNFPPRFSGRQFPNYSSELNVNALELEDSALYLCASSLDSFGGRSTEAFFGQGTRLTVV.

This chain connects TRBV5-6 to TRBJ2-7; D is perhaps TRBD2 (5 bases). Germline V gene lookup returns CDR1 SGHDT and CDR2 YYEEEE. Deletions cut 1 base from V and 1 base from J, with 12 bases between. This CDR3 comprises 15 residues. DNA for the CDR3: TGTGCCAGCAGCTTGTTCGGGGAACTATCCTACGAGCAGTACTTC. Translating gives CASSLFGELSYEQYF. Variable domain in full (rest from reference TRBV5-6 and TRBJ2-7): DAGVTQSPTHLIKTRGQQVTLRCSPKSGHDTVSWYQQALGQGPQFIFQYYEEEERQRGNFPDRFSGHQFPNYSSELNVNALLLGDSALYLCASSLFGELSYEQYFGPGTRLTVT.

The rearrangement uses TRBV9 and TRBJ1-6; D perhaps matches TRBD1 (6 bases). Trimming cost V 5 bases and J 11 bases, with 17 bases left between them. The CDR3 is made up of 14 amino acids. The germline CDR1 and CDR2 sequences are SGDLS and YYNGEE. Written as DNA, the CDR3 is TGTGCCAGCAGTGAAGGACAGATCGGCGCACCCCTCCACTTT. Translation gives CASSEGQIGAPLHF.

V is TRBV5-6 and J is TRBJ2-2, with D possibly matching TRBD1 (6 bases). The CDR3 sequence is 15 residues long. Germline assignment: CDR1 SGHDT and CDR2 YYEEEE. V was cut by 3 bases and J by 4 bases, with 13 bases left in between. The CDR3 sequence: CASSSLQGLTGELFF. DNA of the CDR3: TGTGCCAGCAGCTCCTTACAGGGCCTCACCGGGGAGCTGTTTTTT.

The rearrangement joins TRBV7-9 to TRBJ1-1; 7 nucleotides line up with TRBD1. J lost 6 bases, V lost 5 bases, and 6 bases had no gene match. The CDR3 totals 13 residues. CDR1 is SEHNR, CDR2 FQNEAQ, per germline (reference sequence). CDR3 amino acids: CASSIGQVAEAFF. CDR3 DNA sequence: TGTGCCAGCAGCATCGGACAGGTGGCTGAAGCTTTCTTT.

The chain employs TRBV4-1 and TRBJ2-5; a weak D match, TRBD2 (6 bases). Germline values: CDR1 MGHRA, CDR2 YSYEKL. This CDR3 has 20 amino acids. With 0 bases removed from V and 5 bases from J, the gap between germline ends came to 28 bases. For the CDR3, the DNA is TGCGCCAGCAGCCAAGAAGGGGCGGGACCTCAGGCGCGTCGTCGCGAGACCCAGTACTTC. Its protein product is CASSQEGAGPQARRRETQYF.

This chain joins TRBV5-6 and TRBJ2-1; 7 bases fit TRBD2. J gave up 5 bases and V 4 bases, and 18 bases lay outside the gene matches. This CDR3 is built from 18 residues. Germline assignment: CDR1 SGHDT and CDR2 YYEEEE. This CDR3 reads CASSLVGGSLDKDNEQFF. For the CDR3, the DNA is TGTGCCAGCAGCCTGGTCGGGGGGTCGCTAGATAAGGACAATGAGCAGTTCTTC.

The V call is TRBV10-3, the J call TRBJ1-6; D not resolved. CDR1 ENHRY and CDR2 SYGVKD come from the germline V gene. CDR3 length equals 11 residues. Trimming removed 4 bases at V and 14 bases at J, with 9 bases between. Here the CDR3 reads CAISVASTLHF. The CDR3 DNA sequence: TGTGCCATCAGTGTTGCGTCAACCCTCCACTTT.

In this sample, this clone turned up a few times. The chain joins TRBV7-9 to TRBJ1-3; 7 nucleotides line up with TRBD1. The J segment lost 0 bases and the V segment lost 3 bases, leaving 5 bases of the junction unmatched. This CDR3 has 16 amino acids. Germline CDR1 and CDR2: SEHNR and FQNEAQ (reference sequence). The CDR3 sequence: CASSFSDRASGNTIYF. CDR3 nucleotide sequence: TGTGCCAGCAGCTTCAGCGACAGGGCCTCTGGAAACACCATATATTTT.

The chain has TRBV11-2 and TRBJ1-2, with D perhaps TRBD1 (5 bases). Trimming cost V 4 bases and J 4 bases, with 25 bases left between them. Germline lookup yields CDR1 SGHAT and CDR2 FQNNGV. The CDR3 is 18 residues long. The CDR3 DNA reads TGTGCCAGCAGCTCCCTACAAAACGGGCTAGGACAAACCTATGGCTACACCTTC. It is translated as CASSSLQNGLGQTYGYTF.

The chain combines TRBV11-2 with TRBJ2-7; D perhaps matches TRBD2 (6 bases). Germline V gene data show CDR1 as SGHAT and CDR2 as FQNNGV. The CDR3 totals 14 residues. V dropped 7 bases and J dropped 0 bases, with 13 bases sitting between them. CDR3 in DNA: TGTGCCAGCACTTTCGGGAGAACCTCCTACGAGCAGTACTTC. Residues: CASTFGRTSYEQYF.

The rearrangement links TRBV28 to TRBJ2-1; D might be TRBD2 (6 bases). The CDR3 totals 14 residues. V dropped 2 bases and J dropped 10 bases, with 15 bases sitting between them. Germline-derived CDR1 and CDR2 are MDHEN and SYDVKM. As DNA, the CDR3 is TGTGCCAGCAGTTTACAGGGCCCTGGGAGGGAGCAGTTCTTC. Translating gives CASSLQGPGREQFF.

The chain uses TRBV24-1 and TRBJ1-1; D is undetermined. The CDR3 loop spans 13 amino acids. The V and J ends lost 5 bases and 3 bases respectively, with 9 bases between them. CDR1 is KGHDR and CDR2 is SFDVKD in the germline V gene. The CDR3 spells CATSGRRDTEAFF. The CDR3 coding sequence is TGTGCCACCAGTGGCAGGAGGGACACTGAAGCTTTCTTT.